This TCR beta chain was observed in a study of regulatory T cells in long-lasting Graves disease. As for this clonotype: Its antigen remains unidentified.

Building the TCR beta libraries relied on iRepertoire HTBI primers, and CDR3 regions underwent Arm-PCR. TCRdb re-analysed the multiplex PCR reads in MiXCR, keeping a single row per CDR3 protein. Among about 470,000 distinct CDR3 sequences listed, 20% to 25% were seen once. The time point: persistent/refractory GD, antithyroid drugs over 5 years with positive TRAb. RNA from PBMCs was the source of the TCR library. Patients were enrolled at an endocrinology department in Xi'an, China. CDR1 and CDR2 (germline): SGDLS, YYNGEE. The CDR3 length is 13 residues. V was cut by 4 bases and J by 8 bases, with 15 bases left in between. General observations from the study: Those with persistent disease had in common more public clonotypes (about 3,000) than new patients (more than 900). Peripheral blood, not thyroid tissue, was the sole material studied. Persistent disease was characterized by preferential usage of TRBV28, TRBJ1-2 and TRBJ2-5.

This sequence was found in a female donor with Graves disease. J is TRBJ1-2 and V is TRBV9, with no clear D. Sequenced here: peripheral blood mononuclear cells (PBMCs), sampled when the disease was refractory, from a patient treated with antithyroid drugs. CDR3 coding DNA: TGTGCCAGCAGCCTCAACCCCCCGGGGGGCTACACCTTC. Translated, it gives CASSLNPPGGYTF.